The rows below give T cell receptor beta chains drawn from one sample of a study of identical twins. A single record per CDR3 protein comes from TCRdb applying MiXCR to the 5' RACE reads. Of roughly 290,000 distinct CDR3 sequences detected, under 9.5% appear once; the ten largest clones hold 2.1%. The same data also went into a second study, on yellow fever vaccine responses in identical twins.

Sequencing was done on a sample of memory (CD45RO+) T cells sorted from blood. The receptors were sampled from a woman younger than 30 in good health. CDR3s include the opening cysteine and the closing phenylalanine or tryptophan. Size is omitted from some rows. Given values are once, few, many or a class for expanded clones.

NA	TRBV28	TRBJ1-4	CASLDYNEKLFF
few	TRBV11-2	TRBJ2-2	CASRGLRTGELFF
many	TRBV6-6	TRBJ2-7	CASSYSDPYEQYF
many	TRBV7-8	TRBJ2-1	CASSLRREARRPSSYNEQFF
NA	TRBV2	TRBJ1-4	CASSEALFGEKLFF
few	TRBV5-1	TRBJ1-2	CASSLSTGAYGYTF
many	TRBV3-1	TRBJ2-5	CASSRPTTSGEETQYF
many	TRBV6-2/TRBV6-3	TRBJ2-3	CASSTRLAGGVIDTQYF
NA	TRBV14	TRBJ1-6	CASSQYGQGWPLHF
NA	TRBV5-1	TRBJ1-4	CASSLVGGLNNEKLFF
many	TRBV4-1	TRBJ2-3	CASSLASGSTDTQYF
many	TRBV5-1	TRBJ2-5	CASRRGGGGETQYF